This T cell receptor (beta chain) originates from a study of shared clonotypes between healthy human individuals. Turning to the study itself: Sampling drew on donors who were a couple of women and a few men aged 18 to 49. CD4 naive cells filled three plates per donor, CD4 memory three, CD8 naive two and CD8 memory one.

Findings of the study overall: Roughly 5% of naive CD4 clonotypes were common to a few donors. Specimens sampled were limited to blood, with tissue repertoires likely differing.

The assay was immunoSEQ multiplex PCR, and TCRdb's table has in-frame clones only and misses some. The sample consists of some 2,000,000 clones, around 96% of them appearing once. A note on this clone: As yet, its antigen is unknown.

Naive CD8 cells comprised CD45RO-negative, CCR7-positively selected cells, excluding terminally differentiated effector memory CD45RA+ cells. The sequence was collected from a man aged 18 to 29 in good health. Sequences were obtained from naive CD8+ T cells sorted from blood.

CDR3 DNA sequence: TGCGCCAGCGCTGTATTCCACCCAACCACAGATACGCAGTATTTT. It encodes CASAVFHPTTDTQYF. The V and J genes are TRBV5-1 and TRBJ2-3; D gene uncertain. V was cut by 7 bases and J by 2 bases, with 17 bases left in between. The CDR3 runs 15 residues. Germline V gene data show CDR1 as SGHRS and CDR2 as YFSETQ.